This T cell receptor beta chain was observed in a study of T cells after yellow fever vaccination. TCR cDNA was made by 5'RACE template switching, adding a universal primer site and UMIs. In TCRdb, the 5' RACE reads were re-called with MiXCR into one record per CDR3 protein. This sample has around 27,000 distinct CDR3 sequences; approximately 4% occur once, and the top ten carry approximately 49%. Findings and caveats of the study: Some clonotypes, a small share, were shared between CD4 and CD8 compartments. Within FACS-sorted repertoires, abundant clonotypes contaminating from the bulk population could be present.

This clonotype was counted many times. The antigen remains undetermined. Germline V gene sequence: CDR1 SGHTA, CDR2 FQGNSA. The V gene lost 4 bases and the J gene lost 3 bases, with 13 bases spanning the gap. This CDR3 spans 14 amino acids. The rearrangement joins TRBV7-2 to TRBJ2-7; TRBD1 might be the D (6 bases). Sequenced here: CD8+ T cells sorted from PBMCs, sampled 5 days after the yellow fever booster vaccination. The sequence was obtained from a man aged 30-40 years who received the YFV17D yellow fever vaccine. The CDR3 is CASSYGQTFYEQYF. The CDR3 nucleotides read TGTGCCAGCAGCTATGGACAGACTTTCTACGAGCAGTACTTC. Full variable domain (outside the CDR3, taken from reference TRBV7-2 and TRBJ2-7): GAGVSQSPSNKVTEKGKDVELRCDPISGHTALYWYRQSLGQGLEFLIYFQGNSAPDKSGLPSDRFSAERTGGSVSTLTIQRTQQEDSAVYLCASSYGQTFYEQYFGPGTRLTVT.